These 23 T cell receptor beta chains share one sample of origin, sequenced in a study of cytomegalovirus exposure and HLA in healthy donors. Assay used: immunoSEQ multiplex PCR; TCRdb lists only in-frame clones, some missing. There are 100,000 to 150,000 clones in the sample; roughly 90% occur only once, and 1.4% to 1.5% lies in the top ten. Sequencing was performed on PBMCs. These receptors all stem from a man younger than 40 in good health and CMV-seronegative.

The chain joins TRBV5-1 to TRBJ1-1, with 8 bases identical to TRBD1. V lost 3 bases, J lost 0 bases, and 7 bases stayed unmatched. This CDR3 spans 16 amino acids. Germline CDR1 and CDR2: SGHRS and YFSETQ. CDR3 bases: TGCGCCAGCAGCTGGGGCGACAGGGGAATGAACACTGAAGCTTTCTTT. Translation gives CASSWGDRGMNTEAFF.

This sequence joins TRBV27 and TRBJ2-7; D possibly corresponds to TRBD1 (6 bases). The germline V gene encodes CDR1 MNHEY and CDR2 SMNVEV (reference sequence). Deletions cut 0 bases from V and 4 bases from J, with 13 bases between. The CDR3 is 15 residues long. The DNA of the CDR3 is TGTGCCAGCAGTTTATCTGGGACACCATTTTACGAGCAGTACTTC. Translating it yields CASSLSGTPFYEQYF.

The rearrangement joins TRBV19 to TRBJ2-7, with unresolved D. The CDR3 has 9 residues. With 10 bases removed from V and 6 bases from J, the gap between germline ends came to 7 bases. Germline lookup yields CDR1 LNHDA and CDR2 SQIVND (reference sequence). As DNA, the CDR3 is TGTGCCACCCACGGCGAGCAGTACTTC. It codes for CATHGEQYF.

The chain uses TRBV5-5 and TRBJ1-2, with TRBD1 identical over 7 bases. Germline CDR1 SGHKS, CDR2 YYEKEE (reference sequence). This CDR3 is 14 amino acids long. J gave up 3 bases and V 3 bases, and 5 bases lay outside the gene matches. This CDR3 is CASSSPGTDYGYTF. CDR3 sequence (DNA): TGTGCCAGCAGCTCCCCCGGGACAGACTATGGCTACACCTTC.

This chain uses TRBV5-6 with TRBJ1-5, with 8 bases aligning to TRBD1. Germline lookup yields CDR1 SGHDT and CDR2 YYEEEE. The V gene end was trimmed by 3 bases and the J gene end by 2 bases; junction bases not matched to a gene: 7. This CDR3 is 16 amino acids long. DNA for the CDR3: TGTGCCAGCAGCTCAACACCAGGGGGCGGCAATCAGCCCCAGCATTTT. Its translation is CASSSTPGGGNQPQHF.

V and J are TRBV2 and TRBJ1-3; 10 bases are shared with TRBD1. With 6 bases clipped from V and 4 bases from J, the junction kept 6 bases outside the gene matches. CDR1 is SNHLY and CDR2 is FYNNEI in the germline V gene. The CDR3 is 15 amino acids. The CDR3 sequence is CASRMTGGAGNTIYF. The DNA of the CDR3 is TGTGCCAGCAGGATGACAGGGGGCGCCGGAAACACCATATATTTT.

This chain links TRBV7-9 with TRBJ2-1; the D gene is possibly TRBD1 (6 bases). Germline V gene data show CDR1 as SEHNR and CDR2 as FQNEAQ (reference sequence). V was clipped by 6 bases and J by 0 bases, with 15 bases between them. The CDR3 loop spans 16 amino acids. For the CDR3, the DNA is TGTGCCAGCAGTTCACGACAGGTCGCCTCCTACAATGAGCAGTTCTTC. This encodes CASSSRQVASYNEQFF.

This clone has just a few counts. The V gene is TRBV18, the J gene TRBJ2-1; 7 bases line up with TRBD2. Germline values: CDR1 KGHSH, CDR2 LQKENI. V lost 6 bases to trimming and J lost 4 bases; unmatched junction nucleotides: 6. The CDR3 is 14 residues long. CDR3 residues: CASSLLATYNEQFF. CDR3 DNA: TGTGCCAGCTCTCTACTAGCGACATACAATGAGCAGTTCTTC. The complete variable domain, with remaining parts taken from reference TRBV18 and TRBJ2-1, reads NAGVMQNPRHLVRRRGQEARLRCSPMKGHSHVYWYRQLPEEGLKFMVYLQKENIIDESGMPKERFSAEFPKEGPSILRIQQVVRGDSAAYFCASSLLATYNEQFFGPGTRLTVL.

The V gene is TRBV11-1, the J gene TRBJ1-1; the match to TRBD1 covers 7 bases. V was pared by 4 bases and J by 6 bases, with 5 bases of the junction left unmatched. Germline-derived CDR1 and CDR2 are SGHAT and FQDESV (reference sequence). CDR3 length: 13 residues. The CDR3 sequence: CASSYDREAEAFF. The CDR3 nucleotides are TGTGCCAGCAGCTACGACAGGGAGGCTGAAGCTTTCTTT.

J is TRBJ2-2 and V is TRBV10-1; D ambiguous. This CDR3 contains 15 residues. V lost 3 bases and J lost 4, with 12 bases in between. Per the germline V gene, CDR1 is WNHNN and CDR2 is SYGVQD (reference sequence). Here the CDR3 reads CASSEEYSGTGELFF. The CDR3 coding sequence is TGCGCCAGCAGTGAAGAGTATTCGGGCACCGGGGAGCTGTTTTTT.

This clone came up a few times. V usage is TRBV30 and J usage is TRBJ1-1; D uncertain. Germline CDR1 reads GTSNPN; CDR2 reads SVGIG (reference sequence). The ends were cut back, 3 bases at V and 11 bases at J, with 16 bases in the middle. The CDR3 runs 12 residues. CDR3 region: CAWSQAVGSAFF. Here the CDR3 DNA reads TGTGCCTGGAGCCAGGCAGTGGGGAGTGCTTTCTTT.

V and J are TRBV9 and TRBJ2-1; D remains ambiguous. CDR3 length equals 14 residues. The V and J ends lost 0 bases and 2 bases respectively, with 6 bases between them. In germline, CDR1 is SGDLS, CDR2 YYNGEE. The CDR3 region is CASSVGGPYNEQFF. The CDR3 coding sequence is TGTGCCAGCAGCGTAGGCGGCCCCTACAATGAGCAGTTCTTC.

The chain couples TRBV11-2 to TRBJ1-1; TRBD1 aligns across 8 bases. After removal of 10 bases from V and 3 bases from J, the junction contained 7 bases not matched to a gene. The CDR3 covers 13 residues. Looked up from germline, CDR1 is SGHAT and CDR2 is FQNNGV. The CDR3 region has the DNA TGTGCCACTTCAACAGGGGGTCACACTGAAGCTTTCTTT. This gives the protein CATSTGGHTEAFF.

The chain couples TRBV15 to TRBJ1-5, with D uncertain. Germline loops: CDR1 LNHNV, CDR2 YYDKDF (reference sequence). V lost 0 bases, J lost 8 bases, and 11 bases lay in between. The CDR3 is 14 amino acids. CDR3 sequence reads: CATSREGPIEPQHF. CDR3 bases: TGTGCCACCAGCAGAGAGGGCCCGATTGAGCCCCAGCATTTT.

The rearrangement joins TRBV9 to TRBJ2-7; TRBD2 might be the D (6 bases). The germline gives CDR1 SGDLS, CDR2 YYNGEE. CDR3 length: 15 amino acids. With 3 bases removed from V and 2 bases from J, the gap between germline ends came to 15 bases. The CDR3 bases are TGTGCCAGCAGCGCCTATAGCGGTCCTACCTACGAGCAGTACTTC. Protein sequence: CASSAYSGPTYEQYF.

The chain links TRBV7-7 to TRBJ1-1, with 10 bases lining up with TRBD1. Losses at the gene ends were 3 bases for V and 4 bases for J; bases not matched to a gene: 5. The CDR3 extends over 15 amino acids. Per the germline V gene, CDR1 is SSHAT and CDR2 is FNYEAQ (reference sequence). The CDR3 sequence: CASSFRQGAGTEAFF. The DNA for the CDR3 is TGTGCCAGCAGCTTCAGACAGGGGGCTGGCACTGAAGCTTTCTTT.

The chain is built from TRBV7-2 and TRBJ2-1; TRBD2 matches at 11 bases. V lost 5 bases to trimming and J lost 4 bases; unmatched junction nucleotides: 4. This CDR3 is built from 15 residues. CDR1 and CDR2 from the germline V gene are SGHTA and FQGNSA. This CDR3 reads CASSQTSGNYNEQFF. The CDR3 nucleotides are TGTGCCAGCAGCCAGACTAGCGGGAATTACAATGAGCAGTTCTTC. Using reference TRBV7-2 and TRBJ2-1 for the parts outside the CDR3, the full variable domain is GAGVSQSPSNKVTEKGKDVELRCDPISGHTALYWYRQSLGQGLEFLIYFQGNSAPDKSGLPSDRFSAERTGGSVSTLTIQRTQQEDSAVYLCASSQTSGNYNEQFFGPGTRLTVL.

This clone is a singleton in its sample. The chain carries TRBV6-1 and TRBJ2-1, with D possibly TRBD1 on 6 matching bases. The V end was cut by 2 bases, the J end by 5 bases, with 13 bases between. CDR1 and CDR2 from the germline V gene are MNHNS and SASEGT. This CDR3 comprises 15 residues. The CDR3 DNA is TGTGCCAGCAGTGAAAGAAGGGGGAGAGACAATGAGCAGTTCTTC. It translates to CASSERRGRDNEQFF.

V and J are TRBV30 and TRBJ2-3, with TRBD2 identical over 9 bases. The V gene's germline CDR1 is GTSNPN and CDR2 SVGIG (reference sequence). J gave up 3 bases and V 4 bases, and 5 bases lay outside the gene matches. There are 14 residues in the CDR3. The CDR3 loop reads CAWTGLALTDTQYF. The CDR3 DNA sequence: TGTGCCTGGACAGGACTAGCGCTTACAGATACGCAGTATTTT.

The chain employs TRBV7-2 and TRBJ2-1; D not resolved. This CDR3 contains 13 residues. The V end lost 5 bases, the J end lost 0 bases, and 5 bases lay between the germline ends. CDR1 is SGHTA and CDR2 is FQGNSA in the germline V gene. CDR3 sequence: CASSLSSYNEQFF. CDR3 in DNA: TGTGCCAGCAGCCTAAGCTCCTACAATGAGCAGTTCTTC.

This clone was counted once. The genes are TRBV5-1 and TRBJ2-1, with D possibly TRBD2 on 6 matching bases. This CDR3 spans 14 amino acids. Between the trimmed V and J ends, which lost 1 base and 4 bases, there was a span of 9 bases. The germline gives CDR1 SGHRS, CDR2 YFSETQ. CDR3 sequence: CASSLRGGYNEQFF. The CDR3 nucleotides are TGCGCCAGCAGCTTGAGGGGAGGTTACAATGAGCAGTTCTTC.

This clone was observed a handful of times. In DNA form, the CDR3 reads TGCGCCAGCAGCCGGGGGACTAGCGGGAGCTCCTACGAGCAGTACTTC. It codes for CASSRGTSGSSYEQYF. This sequence joins TRBV5-1 and TRBJ2-7, with 14 bases that match TRBD2. In germline, CDR1 is SGHRS, CDR2 YFSETQ. CDR3 length: 16 residues. The ends lost 4 bases at V and 0 bases at J; junction bases unmatched: 3.

The V call is TRBV6-6, the J call TRBJ2-7; TRBD1 matches at 7 bases. The length of the CDR3 is 16 residues. CDR1 and CDR2 from the germline V gene are MNHNY and SVGAGI (reference sequence). V lost 0 bases and J lost 2; bases outside the gene matches: 7. The CDR3, as DNA: TGTGCCAGCAGTTACTCGATGACAGGGCCGACCTACGAGCAGTACTTC. It encodes CASSYSMTGPTYEQYF.